This T cell receptor (beta chain) was observed in a study of CD8 T cells in Susac syndrome. Multiple sclerosis controls were treatment-naive patients with stable or active relapsing-remitting disease. RNA in amounts of roughly 0.5 to 1 ug was reverse transcribed with random hexamers. Via MiXCR, TCRdb re-called the immunoSEQ multiplex PCR reads, giving one row per CDR3 protein. The repertoire includes about 200,000 distinct CDR3 sequences, 95% of them detected once, and around 0.093% sits in the top ten. V was trimmed by 3 bases and J by 4 bases, leaving 6 bases between them. The CDR3 length is 12 residues. This clonotype has just one count.

The V call is TRBV12-3 or TRBV12-4, the J call TRBJ1-1; the D is unclear. The clonotype was recovered from a human donor with multiple sclerosis. The specimen sequenced was CD4+ T cells from PBMCs. CDR3 protein: CASSFLSTEAFF. CDR3 nucleotide sequence: TGTGCCAGCAGTTTTCTTAGCACTGAAGCTTTCTTT.